The 10 T cell receptor beta chains listed next were all sequenced from one sample in a study of blood T cell repertoires in COVID-19. Sequencing used immunoSEQ multiplex PCR; TCRdb keeps in-frame clones, though not all of them. The data hold around 150,000 clones, with just over 90% observed a single time. Material for sequencing was peripheral blood. These receptors were obtained from a woman in her sixties or seventies with COVID-19, enrolled during active disease.

V usage is TRBV5-4 and J usage is TRBJ2-7; 11 bases agree with TRBD1. Per germline, CDR1 SGHNT and CDR2 YYREEE (reference sequence). The CDR3 extends over 16 amino acids. Trimming at V came to 0 bases and at J to 1 base, leaving 3 bases not matched to a gene. CDR3 sequence (DNA): TGTGCCAGCAGCTTGGGTGGACAGGGGGCTTCCTACGAGCAGTACTTC. This codes for CASSLGGQGASYEQYF.

V is TRBV7-2 and J is TRBJ1-2, with 8 bases aligning to TRBD1. In germline, CDR1 is SGHTA, CDR2 FQGNSA. This CDR3 spans 15 amino acids. V lost 3 bases and J lost 7; bases outside the gene matches: 10. The CDR3 protein is CASSFPTGQGGGYTF. In nucleotides, the CDR3 is TGTGCCAGCAGCTTCCCGACCGGACAGGGAGGTGGCTACACCTTC.

This clone appeared a few times. The chain joins TRBV19 to TRBJ1-3; TRBD1 aligns across 7 bases. Trimming took 5 bases from V and 8 from J; bases not matched to a gene: 3. The CDR3 spans 12 residues. Germline V lookup: CDR1 LNHDA, CDR2 SQIVND (reference sequence). CDR3 loop: CASSATGDTIYF. CDR3 bases: TGTGCCAGTAGTGCAACAGGGGACACCATATATTTT.

V usage is TRBV2 and J usage is TRBJ2-7, with D possibly matching TRBD2 (6 bases). Germline V lookup: CDR1 SNHLY, CDR2 FYNNEI. The CDR3 contains 13 residues. Trimming removed 0 bases at V and 12 bases at J, with 15 bases between. The CDR3 nucleotides are TGTGCCAGCAGTGAAGCGCTTCAAAGGAGGGGGTACTTC. Translation gives CASSEALQRRGYF.

V is TRBV18 and J is TRBJ2-3; possibly TRBD2 for D (5 bases). V dropped 3 bases and J dropped 2 bases, with 15 bases sitting between them. CDR1 KGHSH and CDR2 LQKENI come from the germline V gene. The CDR3 spans 16 residues. The CDR3 loop is CASSPQITRDTDTQYF. The DNA for the CDR3 is TGTGCCAGCTCACCTCAGATCACTAGGGACACAGATACGCAGTATTTT. The full variable domain, completed using reference TRBV18 and TRBJ2-3, is NAGVMQNPRHLVRRRGQEARLRCSPMKGHSHVYWYRQLPEEGLKFMVYLQKENIIDESGMPKERFSAEFPKEGPSILRIQQVVRGDSAAYFCASSPQITRDTDTQYFGPGTRLTVL.

The genes are TRBV10-3 and TRBJ1-4, with D tentatively TRBD1 (5 bases). The CDR3 runs 13 residues. With 10 bases removed from V and 7 bases from J, the gap between germline ends came to 16 bases. The germline V gene has CDR1 ENHRY and CDR2 SYGVKD. CDR3 DNA: TGTGCCACCGCGACAGTTTCCAGTGAAAAACTGTTTTTT. Translation: CATATVSSEKLFF.

The chain links TRBV6-5 to TRBJ1-2, with D perhaps matching TRBD1 (6 bases). Per the germline V gene, CDR1 is MNHEY and CDR2 is SVGAGI. V lost 6 bases to trimming and J lost 2 bases, with 13 bases between them. This CDR3 is 14 amino acids long. The CDR3 DNA is TGTGCCAGCAGCCCCGGGAGGGGGAACTATGGCTACACCTTC. As protein: CASSPGRGNYGYTF.

The J gene is TRBJ1-5, the V gene TRBV11-2; D call uncertain. Germline CDR1 is SGHAT and CDR2 is FQNNGV. The CDR3 spans 13 residues. The V end lost 1 base, the J end lost 6 bases, and 7 bases lay between the germline ends. For the CDR3, the DNA is TGTGCCAGCAGCTTAGTGCAGTTTCAGCCCCAGCATTTT. Translation gives CASSLVQFQPQHF.

This clone was found once. V usage is TRBV6-5 and J usage is TRBJ1-2; 7 nucleotides match TRBD1. The junction had 12 bases not matched to a gene; V was cut back by 7 bases and J by 4 bases. Germline V gene sequence: CDR1 MNHEY, CDR2 SVGAGI. CDR3 length: 15 amino acids. The CDR3 region is CASIQARGHSYGYTF. The CDR3 nucleotides read TGTGCCAGCATCCAAGCGAGGGGGCACAGCTATGGCTACACCTTC.

This clone was detected only once. The J gene is TRBJ2-7, the V gene TRBV18; TRBD1 matches 7 bases. This CDR3 is 17 amino acids long. CDR1 is KGHSH, CDR2 LQKENI, per germline. V lost 4 bases to trimming and J lost 2 bases; unmatched junction nucleotides: 14. The CDR3 sequence is CASSQRTTGVSTYEQYF. CDR3 coding DNA: TGTGCCAGCTCACAGCGGACCACAGGGGTATCTACCTACGAGCAGTACTTC.